This entry concerns a single T cell receptor beta chain. Germline CDR1 reads MGHRA; CDR2 reads YSYEKL. Trimming cost V 1 base and J 6 bases; bases outside gene matches: 2. The CDR3 contains 13 residues. This sample was taken from a study of blood T cell repertoires in COVID-19. Only in-frame clones appear in the TCRdb table, and some are missing; sequencing was by immunoSEQ multiplex PCR. This sample carries around 200,000 clones, roughly 90% of them seen once, and the ten largest clones take about 0.8%. This TCR derives from a woman aged 18-35 years who had recovered from COVID-19. J is TRBJ2-7 and V is TRBV4-1; 8 bases are a match to TRBD1. The sequenced sample was PBMCs or T cells enriched from blood (not recorded which). This chain's CDR3 is CASSQVQGGEQYF. In DNA, the CDR3 is TGCGCCAGCAGCCAAGTACAGGGGGGCGAGCAGTACTTC.